Listed here are 5 T cell receptor beta chains from one sample, sequenced in a study of CD8+ T cells in alopecia areata. In each case, RNA was isolated and then reverse transcribed into cDNA as the sequencing template. TCRdb keeps only in-frame clones here, not all; method: immunoSEQ multiplex PCR. The data show fewer than 250,000 clones, roughly 44% seen once. Treatment given: oral pan-JAK inhibitor, 5-10 mg twice daily. The sample in question was CD4+ T cells sorted from blood, obtained around week 36, from a patient treated with tofacitinib. These receptors were collected from a human donor with alopecia areata.

The table lists this clone with a few counts. The genes are TRBV10-3 and TRBJ2-2; TRBD2 matches at 10 bases. Germline V CDR1 and CDR2: ENHRY, SYGVKD. J lost 8 bases, V lost 0 bases, and 6 bases had no gene match. CDR3 length equals 16 residues. The CDR3 bases are TGTGCCATCAGTGAGTCGAGGACTAGCGGAGAGGGGGAGCTGTTTTTT. It is translated as CAISESRTSGEGELFF.

Only a few counts were recorded for this clone. The chain has TRBV10-3 and TRBJ1-2, with TRBD1 as a possible D gene (6 bases). This CDR3 is 16 amino acids long. Germline CDR1 ENHRY, CDR2 SYGVKD. The V end was cut by 6 bases, the J end by 0 bases, with 17 bases between. In nucleotides, the CDR3 is TGTGCCATCAGCGGATCCCGGACAGTTACTAACTATGGCTACACCTTC. Protein product: CAISGSRTVTNYGYTF.

This rearrangement joins TRBV7-3 to TRBJ1-3; D gene unclear. The germline V gene encodes CDR1 SGHTA and CDR2 FQGTGA. Trimming cost V 2 bases and J 0 bases, with 2 bases left between them. The CDR3 covers 13 residues. As DNA, the CDR3 is TGTGCCAGCAGCTTACTCTCTGGAAACACCATATATTTT. It is translated as CASSLLSGNTIYF.

The rearrangement joins TRBV6-6 to TRBJ2-3; D gene unclear. The germline gives CDR1 MNHNY, CDR2 SVGAGI (reference sequence). V lost 4 bases, J lost 6 bases, and 8 bases lay in between. CDR3 length: 12 amino acids. The chain's CDR3 is CASSSHADTQYF. CDR3 DNA: TGTGCCAGCAGTTCCCATGCCGATACGCAGTATTTT.

This rearrangement joins TRBV25-1 to TRBJ2-1; TRBD2 might be the D (5 bases). V dropped 6 bases and J dropped 10 bases, with 13 bases sitting between them. The V gene's germline CDR1 is MGHDK and CDR2 SYGVNS. The CDR3 has 12 amino acids. The CDR3 protein is CASSQTRGEQFF. Here the CDR3 DNA reads TGTGCCAGCAGCCAAACTAGAGGCGAGCAGTTCTTC.